This TCR beta chain was recorded in a study of blood T cell repertoires in COVID-19 (dated by TCRdb to 2019 to 2021). About the study as a whole: Samples from collaborators originated in the United States, Italy and Spain and spanned both the acute and convalescent phases of COVID-19. The repertoires were made available in a free public database intended to serve as a resource for research on the immune response to SARS-CoV-2. The material from the prospective study consisted of cDNA or gDNA derived from T cells, B-cell-depleted T cells, or PBMCs. Samples were obtained from the ongoing ImmuneRACE study (first 160 participants) and from over a thousand subjects provided by 6 global collaborators. HLA class I and class II types, where available, came from metadata supplied by the sample provider rather than from assay-based typing. Nearly every sample came with metadata listing a de-identified subject ID, COVID-19 status, age in years and sex. Deeply sampled blood TCRbeta repertoires from subjects exposed to, actively infected with, or recovered from COVID-19 were included in the dataset. What the authors observed across the whole study: Clinical and demographic metadata were provided uncurated, with the amount varying by source and participant.

Collaborating institutions collected whole blood in K2EDTA tubes following their own protocols. For TCRbeta analysis, collaborators shipped samples in one of three forms: frozen whole blood, isolated PBMCs, or DNA extracted from either of those sample types. TCRbeta CDR3 regions were amplified from genomic DNA by means of the immunoSEQ Assay, a bias-controlled multiplex PCR. On the study's bioinformatics: Nucleated cell counts per sample were estimated from amplification of reference gene primers within the assay. To quantify the absolute abundance of each unique TCRbeta CDR3 rearrangement, sequence reads were collapsed and filtered. For each sample, productive Simpson clonality was calculated by taking the square root of Simpson's diversity index across productive rearrangements. TCRdb took over this immuneACCESS table, retaining in-frame rearrangements with V and J assigned. Such tables are incomplete; in checked studies, under half of the missing clones stem from an unresolved V gene, and the remainder is unexplained. V and J calls and clone size are copied from that table; D and trimming were computed from the DNA. This sample comprises approximately 97,000 clones, about 80% of them detected only once. The ten biggest clones cover around 4.5% of the sample.

Including cysteine and phenylalanine, the CDR3 has 13 amino acids. The kept DNA is CDR3 alone, 39 bases in frame from the first base. Via the germline V gene, CDR1 is MDHEN and CDR2 SYDVKM. The germline V end is reduced by 5 bases and the J end by 16 bases; junction bases left unmatched: 10. As to this clone: There is no known antigen for this receptor. Base qualities are not provided; no much larger clone lies one nucleotide away.

The sample taken for sequencing was peripheral blood. The chain joins TRBV28 to TRBJ1-3; a stretch of 11 junction bases matches TRBD1. The sequence derives from a human donor in a cohort sampled during active COVID-19. The CDR3 amino acid sequence is: CASSQPMGDRGYF. The DNA is TGTGCCAGCAGTCAGCCGATGGGGGACAGGGGGTATTTT.